This T cell receptor beta chain was sequenced in a study of T cells in Graves' hyperthyroidism and ophthalmopathy. CDR1 is SQVTM and CDR2 is ANQGSEA in the germline V gene. Trimming shortened V by 3 bases and J by 3 bases, and 11 bases separated the two germline ends. The CDR3 covers 13 residues. Amplification of TCR beta CDR3 regions used RNA as the template. Researchers ran a first-round RT-PCR on the TCR CDR3 using the HTBI primer set. TCRdb analysed the multiplex PCR reads with MiXCR anew, one entry per CDR3 protein. The sample holds around 700,000 distinct CDR3 sequences, 18% seen once. The TCR comes from a woman aged 50 to 65 with Graves' hyperthyroidism that later progressed to Graves' ophthalmopathy. Source material: blood. This chain joins TRBV29-1 and TRBJ1-2; D ambiguous. DNA of the CDR3: TGCAGCGTTGAGAGGCAGCTTCACTATGGCTACACCTTC. Protein: CSVERQLHYGYTF.